The 21 T cell receptor beta chains in this list originate from one sample, sequenced in a study of vaccination and CD4 T cells after COVID-19. TCRdb independently ran MiXCR on the PCR reads; one entry per CDR3 protein. The sample gives about 20,000 distinct CDR3 sequences, under 60% of which show up once; less than 1.5% is in the top ten. The sample in question was CD4+ T cells from blood, obtained before SARS-CoV-2 vaccination. Receptor source: a human donor who had recovered from COVID-19.

The rearrangement joins TRBV7-8 to TRBJ1-5; D remains unclear. The CDR3 runs to 15 residues. In germline, CDR1 is SGHVS, CDR2 FQNEAQ. V was trimmed by 2 bases and J by 6 bases, leaving 14 bases between them. The CDR3 nucleotides read TGTGCCAGCAGCTTATCGGGTCAGGTTGCTCAGCCCCAGCATTTT. Encoded protein: CASSLSGQVAQPQHF.

This clonotype occurred a few times. No DNA is shown, since the ends of the CDR3 on it are uncertain; the CDR3 is the one TCRdb lists. The chain joins TRBV15 to TRBJ1-2. The CDR3 is 19 amino acids long, termini counted. In germline, CDR1 is LNHNV, CDR2 YYDKDF (reference sequence). CDR3 protein: CATSRVALWERKNNYGYTF.

The chain combines TRBV7-2 with TRBJ2-2; D may match TRBD1 or TRBD2 (5 bases each). The CDR3 totals 15 residues. Deletions cut 1 base from V and 7 bases from J, with 13 bases between. In germline, CDR1 is SGHTA, CDR2 FQGNSA. Here the CDR3 reads CASSLEGRSIGELFF. As DNA, the CDR3 is TGTGCCAGCAGCTTAGAGGGACGGTCTATCGGGGAGCTGTTTTTT.

The V gene is TRBV20-1, the J gene TRBJ2-7; 12 nucleotides agree with TRBD2. The CDR3 loop spans 14 amino acids. V was pared by 3 bases and J by 1 base, with 1 base of the junction left unmatched. Germline V gene lookup returns CDR1 DFQATT and CDR2 SNEGSKA (reference sequence). This CDR3 reads CSARTSGSSYEQYF. The CDR3 coding sequence is TGCAGTGCTAGGACTAGCGGGAGTTCCTACGAGCAGTACTTC.

The chain carries TRBV20-1 and TRBJ2-7; 7 bases line up with TRBD2. From germline, CDR1 is DFQATT and CDR2 SNEGSKA (reference sequence). The CDR3 loop spans 14 amino acids. With V trimmed by 3 bases and J by 5 bases, 10 bases remained unmatched. As DNA, the CDR3 is TGCAGTGCTAGTTCCGGGAGGAGTAAGGACGAGCAGTACTTC. Protein sequence: CSASSGRSKDEQYF.

This clonotype came up a few times. The rearrangement uses TRBV2 and TRBJ2-3, with D tentatively TRBD1 or TRBD2 (5 bases each). The CDR3 consists of 15 residues. V was pared by 10 bases and J by 1 base, with 18 bases between. Germline CDR1 and CDR2: SNHLY and FYNNEI. The CDR3 sequence is CATHYGGEGTDTQYF. DNA for the CDR3: TGTGCCACCCACTATGGGGGAGAGGGCACAGATACGCAGTATTTT.

The gene calls are TRBV18 and TRBJ2-3; D unclear. The CDR3 extends over 15 amino acids. The germline V and J ends were trimmed by 2 bases and 5 bases, with 14 bases remaining between them. In germline, CDR1 is KGHSH, CDR2 LQKENI. The CDR3, as DNA: TGTGCCAGCTCACCAGGGCTCCTCTTAGTAGATACGCAGTATTTT. Its translation: CASSPGLLLVDTQYF.

The chain combines TRBV11-2 with TRBJ2-7; 8 bases map to TRBD2. This CDR3 is 15 amino acids long. J lost 3 bases, V lost 0 bases, and 4 bases had no gene match. CDR1 and CDR2 from the germline V gene are SGHAT and FQNNGV. The CDR3 reads CASSLDAAGVYEQYF. The CDR3, as DNA: TGTGCCAGCAGCTTAGATGCAGCGGGAGTCTACGAGCAGTACTTC.

The V gene is TRBV5-1, the J gene TRBJ2-6, with unresolved D. The V end lost 0 bases, the J end lost 0 bases, and 7 bases lay between the germline ends. The CDR3 runs to 16 residues. Germline values: CDR1 SGHRS, CDR2 YFSETQ. The CDR3 DNA is TGCGCCAGCAGCTTGGTTTTTCGCTCTGGGGCCAACGTCCTGACTTTC. This encodes CASSLVFRSGANVLTF.

The V call is TRBV11-3, the J call TRBJ1-5; 8 bases match TRBD1. This CDR3 has 20 amino acids. J was trimmed by 2 bases and V by 2 bases; bases with no gene match: 17. Germline assignment: CDR1 SGHNT and CDR2 YENEEA. The CDR3 here is CASSLNRTGRENGRNQPQHF. For the CDR3, the DNA is TGTGCCAGCAGCTTAAATAGGACAGGGAGGGAGAATGGTCGCAATCAGCCCCAGCATTTT.

This chain joins TRBV7-3 and TRBJ2-7; 12 positions match TRBD1. CDR1 and CDR2 (germline): SGHTA, FQGTGA. V dropped 3 bases and J dropped 5; count of bases not matched to a gene: 11. The CDR3 covers 17 residues. The CDR3 coding sequence is TGTGCCAGCAGCTTGGCCGCGGGACAGGGGGCGGGGAACGAGCAGTACTTC. Protein: CASSLAAGQGAGNEQYF.

This clonotype ranks as medium-sized. The chain couples TRBV20-1 to TRBJ1-2, with D maybe TRBD1 (5 bases). There are 14 residues in the CDR3. Germline V gene sequence: CDR1 DFQATT, CDR2 SNEGSKA (reference sequence). V gave up 7 bases and J gave up 2 bases, with 17 bases separating them. The CDR3 spells CSGTYMGGNYGYTF. The CDR3 bases are TGCAGTGGGACATACATGGGTGGAAACTATGGCTACACCTTC.

This clonotype was observed a handful of times. The rearrangement uses TRBV20-1 and TRBJ2-3, with D unclear. The germline V and J ends were trimmed by 3 bases and 0 bases, with 4 bases remaining between them. Per germline, CDR1 DFQATT and CDR2 SNEGSKA (reference sequence). There are 12 residues in the CDR3. The CDR3 spells CSASGSTDTQYF. In nucleotides, the CDR3 is TGCAGTGCTAGCGGGAGCACAGATACGCAGTATTTT.

The genes are TRBV28 and TRBJ1-5; D remains ambiguous. Germline values: CDR1 MDHEN, CDR2 SYDVKM. The V and J ends lost 6 bases and 6 bases respectively, with 12 bases between them. The CDR3 contains 13 residues. DNA of the CDR3: TGTGCCAGCAGGGACTACGACCCTCAGCCCCAGCATTTT. Translation gives CASRDYDPQPQHF.

The gene calls are TRBV2 and TRBJ2-1; 7 bases line up with TRBD1. The ends lost 4 bases at V and 8 bases at J; junction bases unmatched: 2. CDR1 and CDR2 (germline): SNHLY, FYNNEI. The CDR3 spans 12 residues. The CDR3 nucleotides read TGTGCCAGCAGTGGAACAGGGGATGAGCAGTTCTTC. Its translation is CASSGTGDEQFF.

This chain connects TRBV27 to TRBJ2-4; D not certain. CDR1 and CDR2 from the germline V gene are MNHEY and SMNVEV (reference sequence). Trimming cost V 4 bases and J 7 bases, with 14 bases left between them. There are 14 residues in the CDR3. Here the CDR3 reads CASSSRAYLNIQYF. The DNA of the CDR3 is TGTGCCAGCAGTTCCCGGGCCTACCTTAACATTCAGTACTTC.

This clonotype was detected only a few times. The chain uses TRBV7-2 and TRBJ2-3; weak D call: TRBD2 (5 bases). The CDR3 consists of 12 residues. V was trimmed by 5 bases and J by 8 bases, leaving 11 bases between them. CDR1 is SGHTA and CDR2 is FQGNSA in the germline V gene. CDR3: CASSLDFATQYF. The CDR3 nucleotides read TGTGCCAGCAGCCTGGACTTCGCTACGCAGTATTTT.

This clonotype was seen a few times. This chain links TRBV27 with TRBJ2-5, with D perhaps matching TRBD1 or TRBD2 (7 bases each). In germline, CDR1 is MNHEY, CDR2 SMNVEV (reference sequence). V dropped 7 bases and J dropped 7 bases, with 19 bases sitting between them. The CDR3 consists of 14 residues. Here the CDR3 reads CASTQNRGGGTQYF. The CDR3 nucleotides read TGTGCCAGCACCCAAAACAGGGGAGGGGGGACCCAGTACTTC.

The chain combines TRBV20-1 with TRBJ2-7, with D possibly being TRBD2 (7 bases). CDR1 and CDR2 (germline): DFQATT, SNEGSKA (reference sequence). The CDR3 is 15 amino acids. Trimming pared 2 bases from V and 2 bases from J, leaving 16 bases between. The CDR3 DNA reads as TGCAGTGCTAGAAGGGGGGGAGGTTTTGCCTACGAGCAGTACTTC. Translation: CSARRGGGFAYEQYF.

The rearrangement uses TRBV7-2 and TRBJ1-5, with D maybe TRBD1 (5 bases). Trimming took 2 bases from V and 0 from J, leaving 8 bases between them. This CDR3 is 15 amino acids long. Germline V gene lookup returns CDR1 SGHTA and CDR2 FQGNSA. The CDR3 nucleotides are TGTGCCAGCAGCTTAATGCAGGGTAGCAATCAGCCCCAGCATTTT. Translating gives CASSLMQGSNQPQHF.

CDR3 nucleotides: TGTGCCAGCACAAAGGCAGGAACGGAGACCCAGTACTTC. This sequence encodes CASTKAGTETQYF. The rearrangement joins TRBV2 to TRBJ2-5; D remains ambiguous. CDR3 length: 13 residues. Germline loops: CDR1 SNHLY, CDR2 FYNNEI. Trimming shortened V by 7 bases and J by 5 bases, and 14 bases separated the two germline ends.